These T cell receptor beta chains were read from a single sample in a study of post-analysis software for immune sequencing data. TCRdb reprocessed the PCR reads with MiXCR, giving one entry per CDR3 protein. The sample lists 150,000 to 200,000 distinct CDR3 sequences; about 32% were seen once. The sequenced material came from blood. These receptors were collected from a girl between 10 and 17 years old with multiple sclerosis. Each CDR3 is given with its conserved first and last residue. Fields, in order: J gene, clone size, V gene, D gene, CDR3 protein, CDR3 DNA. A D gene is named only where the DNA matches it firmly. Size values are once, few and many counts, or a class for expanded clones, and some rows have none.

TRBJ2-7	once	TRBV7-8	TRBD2	CASSSRTSGGGGQYF	TGTGCCAGCAGCTCCCGGACTAGCGGGGGTGGTGGGCAGTACTTC
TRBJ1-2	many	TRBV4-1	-	CASSQAYGYTF	TGCGCCAGCAGCCAAGCTTATGGCTACACCTTC
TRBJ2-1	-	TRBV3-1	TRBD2	CASGHPGGLAGGPENEQFF	TGTGCCAGCGGCCATCCTGGTGGACTAGCGGGAGGGCCAGAAAATGAGCAGTTCTTC
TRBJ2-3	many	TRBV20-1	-	CSARDPRAAVSDTQYF	TGCAGTGCTAGAGACCCCCGGGCCGCCGTTTCGGATACGCAGTATTTT
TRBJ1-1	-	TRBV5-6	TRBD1	CASSLVGQGSRNTEAFF	TGTGCCAGCAGCTTGGTGGGACAGGGGAGCCGGAACACTGAAGCTTTCTTT
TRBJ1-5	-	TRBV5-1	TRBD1	CASSPGQGSNQPQHF	TGCGCCAGCTCCCCGGGACAGGGTTCCAATCAGCCCCAGCATTTT
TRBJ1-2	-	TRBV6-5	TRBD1	CASSPTGQGDYGYTF	TGTGCCAGCAGTCCAACCGGACAGGGTGACTATGGCTACACCTTC
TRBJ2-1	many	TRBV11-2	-	CASRGRVRSLNEQFF	TGTGCCAGCAGGGGGCGGGTAAGGAGTCTCAATGAGCAGTTCTTC
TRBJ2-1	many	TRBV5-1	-	CASSAQVDEQFF	TGCGCCAGCAGCGCTCAAGTGGATGAGCAGTTCTTC
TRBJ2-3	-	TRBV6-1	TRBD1	CASSFRTGPSPDTQYF	TGTGCCAGCAGTTTTAGGACAGGGCCTAGTCCAGATACGCAGTATTTT
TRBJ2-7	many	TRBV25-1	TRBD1	CASSDFRGPTYEQYF	TGTGCCAGCAGTGATTTTAGGGGGCCCACCTACGAGCAGTACTTC
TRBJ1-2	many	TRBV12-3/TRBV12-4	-	CASSLGLGGYTF	TGTGCCAGCAGCTTAGGGTTGGGTGGCTACACCTTC